This entry features one T cell receptor (beta chain) sequence. Its target is unknown. Germline V gives CDR1 SGDLS, CDR2 YYNGEE. V was pared by 3 bases and J by 7 bases, with 7 bases of the junction left unmatched. CDR3 length equals 14 residues. This sample's time point: persistent/refractory GD, antithyroid drugs over 5 years with positive TRAb. The TCR library was made from RNA that had been extracted from PBMCs in TRIzol. These data are taken from a study of regulatory T cells in long-lasting Graves disease. Study-wide results and caveats: Accuracy may have been reduced by the small sample size. Among persistent patients, a larger number of public clonotypes were shared (roughly 2,700) than among newly diagnosed patients (under 1,000).

iRepertoire HTBI primers and Arm-PCR of CDR3 regions built TCR beta libraries. TCRdb re-derived calls from the multiplex PCR reads in MiXCR, one entry per CDR3 protein. The data contain some 420,000 distinct CDR3 sequences, 20% to 25% of them singletons. This receptor was identified in a female donor with Graves disease. This specimen consisted of peripheral blood mononuclear cells (PBMCs), obtained when the disease was refractory, from a patient treated with antithyroid drugs. The chain couples TRBV9 to TRBJ1-2, with 9 positions matching TRBD1. The CDR3 sequence: CASSAGTGLSGYTF. CDR3 nucleotide sequence: TGTGCCAGCAGCGCCGGGACAGGGTTGAGTGGCTACACCTTC.